This T cell receptor beta chain was observed in a study of blood T cells in healthy people across ages. Study-level points and caveats: CMV status of donors was not determined, possibly confounding expanded clonotype changes.

Then a second PCR, running roughly 7 to 11 cycles, was carried out with a sample-barcoded 5' primer and a J-beta primer mix. Every single cDNA molecule received a tag from a template-switch adaptor with 12 random nucleotides. TCRdb processed the 5' RACE reads anew with MiXCR; each CDR3 protein has one entry. The table has about 640,000 distinct CDR3 sequences, about 54% seen once; the top ten hold about two fifths. Isolating PBMCs gave at least 6.5 million of these cells per sample. Germline V gene data show CDR1 as DFQATT and CDR2 as SNEGSKA (reference sequence). This CDR3 spans 9 amino acids. Concerning this clonotype itself: Its cognate antigen is unknown.

Material: blood. This TCR derives from a man aged 60 to 75 in good health. V usage is TRBV20-1 and J usage is TRBJ2-5; the D is unclear. The J call may be mistaken, given a closer DNA end match to TRBJ2-7. The CDR3 bases are TGCAGTGCTCATAACGAGCAGTACTTC. It codes for CSAHNEQYF.